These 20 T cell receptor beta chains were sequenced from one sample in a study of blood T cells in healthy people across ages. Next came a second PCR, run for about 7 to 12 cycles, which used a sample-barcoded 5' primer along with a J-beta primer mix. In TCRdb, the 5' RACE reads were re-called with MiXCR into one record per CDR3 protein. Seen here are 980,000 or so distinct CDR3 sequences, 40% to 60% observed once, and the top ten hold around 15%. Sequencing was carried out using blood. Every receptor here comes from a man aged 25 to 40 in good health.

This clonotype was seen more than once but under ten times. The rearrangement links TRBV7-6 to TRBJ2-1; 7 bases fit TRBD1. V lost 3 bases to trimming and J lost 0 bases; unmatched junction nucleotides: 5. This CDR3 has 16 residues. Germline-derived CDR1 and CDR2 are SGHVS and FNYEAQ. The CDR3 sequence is CASSLDRDSSYNEQFF. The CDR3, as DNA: TGTGCCAGCAGCTTGGACCGGGACAGCTCCTACAATGAGCAGTTCTTC.

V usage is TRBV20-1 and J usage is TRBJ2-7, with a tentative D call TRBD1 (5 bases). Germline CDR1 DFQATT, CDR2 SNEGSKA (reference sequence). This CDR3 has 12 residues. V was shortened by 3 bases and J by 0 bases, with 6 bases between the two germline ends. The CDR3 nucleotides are TGCAGTGCTAGGACAGACTCCTACGAGCAGTACTTC. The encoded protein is CSARTDSYEQYF.

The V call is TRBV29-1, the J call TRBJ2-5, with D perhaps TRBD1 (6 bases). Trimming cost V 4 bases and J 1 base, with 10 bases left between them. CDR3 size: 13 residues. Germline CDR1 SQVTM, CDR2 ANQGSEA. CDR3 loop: CSVGADSQETQYF. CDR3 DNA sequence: TGCAGCGTTGGGGCGGACAGCCAAGAGACCCAGTACTTC.

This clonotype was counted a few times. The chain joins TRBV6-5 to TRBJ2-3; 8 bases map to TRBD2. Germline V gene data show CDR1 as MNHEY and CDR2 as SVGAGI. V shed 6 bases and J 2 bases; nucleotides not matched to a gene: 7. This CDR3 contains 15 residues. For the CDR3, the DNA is TGTGCCAGCAGGATGCGGGGGGAACCCACAGATACGCAGTATTTT. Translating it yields CASRMRGEPTDTQYF.

Here the CDR3 reads CASSQGPGYSYEQYF. The CDR3 bases are TGCGCCAGCAGCCAAGGTCCAGGGTACTCCTACGAGCAGTACTTC. The chain links TRBV4-3 to TRBJ2-7; D possibly corresponds to TRBD1 (5 bases). CDR3 size: 15 residues. CDR1 LGHNA and CDR2 YSLEER come from the germline V gene. The V and J ends lost 1 base and 0 bases respectively, with 10 bases between them.

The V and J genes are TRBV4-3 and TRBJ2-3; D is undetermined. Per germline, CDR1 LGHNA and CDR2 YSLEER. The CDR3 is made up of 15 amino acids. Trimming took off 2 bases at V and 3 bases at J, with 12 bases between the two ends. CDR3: CASSQLLGSTDTQYF. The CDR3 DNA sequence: TGCGCCAGCAGCCAACTCCTCGGAAGTACAGATACGCAGTATTTT.

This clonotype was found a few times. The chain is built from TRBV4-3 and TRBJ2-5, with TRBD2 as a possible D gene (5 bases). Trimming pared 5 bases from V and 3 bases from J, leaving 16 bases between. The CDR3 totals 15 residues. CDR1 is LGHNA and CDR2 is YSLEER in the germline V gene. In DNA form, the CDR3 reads TGCGCCAGCAGCGACGGAACGGGATGGGAAGAGACCCAGTACTTC. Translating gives CASSDGTGWEETQYF.

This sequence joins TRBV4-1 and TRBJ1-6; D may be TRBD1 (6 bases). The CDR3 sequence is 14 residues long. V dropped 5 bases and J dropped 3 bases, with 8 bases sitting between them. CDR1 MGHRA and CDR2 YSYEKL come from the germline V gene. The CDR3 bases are TGCGCCAGCAGCTACAGGGACTATAATTCACCCCTCCACTTT. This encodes CASSYRDYNSPLHF.

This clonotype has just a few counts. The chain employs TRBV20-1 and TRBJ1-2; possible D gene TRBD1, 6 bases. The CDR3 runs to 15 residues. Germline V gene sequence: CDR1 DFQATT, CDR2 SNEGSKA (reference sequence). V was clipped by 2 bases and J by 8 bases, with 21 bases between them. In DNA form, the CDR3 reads TGCAGTGCTAGAATGGAGACAGGAACTCTCAGGGGCTACACCTTC. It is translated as CSARMETGTLRGYTF.

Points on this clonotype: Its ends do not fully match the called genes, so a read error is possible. Written as DNA, the CDR3 is TGCACCAGCAGCTTGGACAACCCCAAGGTCAATGAGCAGTTCTTC. This sequence encodes CTSSLDNPKVNEQFF. The chain combines TRBV5-1 with TRBJ2-1, with TRBD1 as a possible D gene (5 bases). The germline gives CDR1 SGHRS, CDR2 YFSETQ. CDR3 length: 15 amino acids.

The CDR3 loop reads CASSLSLAGVDEQYF. The CDR3 DNA sequence: TGTGCCAGCAGCTTATCCCTAGCGGGAGTAGACGAGCAGTACTTC. The chain uses TRBV7-2 and TRBJ2-7; 10 bases match TRBD2. J was trimmed by 5 bases and V by 2 bases; bases with no gene match: 6. CDR1 SGHTA and CDR2 FQGNSA come from the germline V gene. This CDR3 has 15 residues.

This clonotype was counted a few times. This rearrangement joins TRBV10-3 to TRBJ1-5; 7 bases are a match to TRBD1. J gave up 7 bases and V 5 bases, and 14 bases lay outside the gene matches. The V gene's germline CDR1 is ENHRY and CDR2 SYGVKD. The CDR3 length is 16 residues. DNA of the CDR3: TGTGCCATCAGTAGGGGAACAGGGGATTCGGGGCAGCCCCAGCATTTT. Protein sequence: CAISRGTGDSGQPQHF.

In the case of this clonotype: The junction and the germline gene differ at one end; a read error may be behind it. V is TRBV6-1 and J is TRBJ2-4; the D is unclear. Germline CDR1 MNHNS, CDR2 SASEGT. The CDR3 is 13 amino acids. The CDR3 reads CVSSEVQKNIQYF. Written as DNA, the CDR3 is TGTGTCAGCAGTGAAGTACAGAAAAACATTCAGTACTTC.

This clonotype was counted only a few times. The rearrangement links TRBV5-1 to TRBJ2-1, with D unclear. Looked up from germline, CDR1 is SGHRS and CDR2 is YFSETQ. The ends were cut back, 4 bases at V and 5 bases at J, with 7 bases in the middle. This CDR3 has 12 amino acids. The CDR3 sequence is CASSEVDNEQFF. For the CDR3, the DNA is TGCGCCAGCAGCGAGGTCGACAATGAGCAGTTCTTC.

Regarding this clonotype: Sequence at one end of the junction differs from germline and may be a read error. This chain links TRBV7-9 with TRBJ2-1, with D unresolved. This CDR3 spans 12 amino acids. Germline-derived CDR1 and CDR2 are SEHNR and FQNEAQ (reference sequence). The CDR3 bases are TGTGCCAGCAGCCCTGGTTACAAGGAGCAGTTCTTC. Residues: CASSPGYKEQFF.

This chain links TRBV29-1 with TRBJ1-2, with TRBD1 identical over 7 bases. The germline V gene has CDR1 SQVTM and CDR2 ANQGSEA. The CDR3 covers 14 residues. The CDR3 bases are TGCGGCGCCTTGGGGGGACAGAGTGGGCATGGCTACACCTTC. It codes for CGALGGQSGHGYTF. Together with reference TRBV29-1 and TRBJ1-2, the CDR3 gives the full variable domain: SAVISQKPSRDICQRGTSLTIQCQVDSQVTMMFWYRQQPGQSLTLIATANQGSEATYESGFVIDKFPISRPNLTFSTLTVSNMSPEDSSIYLCGALGGQSGHGYTFGSGTRLTVV.

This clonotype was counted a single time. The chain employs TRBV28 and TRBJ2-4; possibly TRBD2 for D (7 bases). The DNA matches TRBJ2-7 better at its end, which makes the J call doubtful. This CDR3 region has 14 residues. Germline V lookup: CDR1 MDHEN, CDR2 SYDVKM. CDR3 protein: CASSLIGGRYEQYF. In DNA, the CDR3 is TGTGCCAGCAGTTTAATCGGGGGGCGGTACGAGCAGTACTTC.

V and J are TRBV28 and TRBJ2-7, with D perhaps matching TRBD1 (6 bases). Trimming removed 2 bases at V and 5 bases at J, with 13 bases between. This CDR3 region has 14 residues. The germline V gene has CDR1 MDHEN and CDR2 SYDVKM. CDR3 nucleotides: TGTGCCAGCAGTTTAGTGATGGGGGCCAACGAGCAGTACTTC. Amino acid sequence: CASSLVMGANEQYF.

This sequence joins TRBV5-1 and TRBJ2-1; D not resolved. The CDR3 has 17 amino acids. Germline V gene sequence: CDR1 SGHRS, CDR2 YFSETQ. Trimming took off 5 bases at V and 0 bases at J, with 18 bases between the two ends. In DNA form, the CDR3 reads TGCGCCAGCAGTACCTCTGGGCGCGTGAGCTCCTACAATGAGCAGTTCTTC. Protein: CASSTSGRVSSYNEQFF.

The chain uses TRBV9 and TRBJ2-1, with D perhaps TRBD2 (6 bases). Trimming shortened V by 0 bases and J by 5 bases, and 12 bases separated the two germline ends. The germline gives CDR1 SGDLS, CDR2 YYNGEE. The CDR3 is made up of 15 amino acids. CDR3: CASSVGSGPDNEQFF. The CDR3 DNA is TGTGCCAGCAGCGTAGGAAGCGGGCCGGACAATGAGCAGTTCTTC.